Presented here are 15 T cell receptor beta chains from one specimen sequenced in a study of blood T cell repertoires in COVID-19. The method was immunoSEQ multiplex PCR; TCRdb's version includes in-frame clones alone and lacks a portion of them. The sample holds more than 200,000 clones, 70% to 90% seen once. The sequenced sample consisted of PBMCs or T cells enriched from blood (not recorded which). Receptors originate from a man between 25 and 39 years old who had recovered from COVID-19.

The V call is TRBV10-1, the J call TRBJ1-2; tentative D call: TRBD1 (6 bases). Germline V gives CDR1 WNHNN, CDR2 SYGVQD (reference sequence). This CDR3 has 15 amino acids. Between the trimmed V and J ends, which lost 4 bases and 7 bases, there was a span of 19 bases. The CDR3 nucleotides are TGCGCCAGCAGTGTAAGGGGGGGGCGGTTTTGTGGCTACACCTTC. Protein product: CASSVRGGRFCGYTF.

The rearrangement joins TRBV5-1 to TRBJ2-1; 10 bases agree with TRBD2. CDR1 is SGHRS, CDR2 YFSETQ, per germline. This CDR3 contains 14 residues. V was pared by 2 bases and J by 8 bases, with 4 bases of the junction left unmatched. CDR3 nucleotide sequence: TGCGCCAGCAGCTTAGCGGGAGGGCCCTATGAGCAGTTCTTC. As protein: CASSLAGGPYEQFF.

In this sample, this clone turned up many times. The CDR3 coding sequence is TGTGCCAGCAGCTTAGTTGGAGGCAATGAGCAGTTCTTC. Amino acids: CASSLVGGNEQFF. The chain joins TRBV7-9 to TRBJ2-1, with TRBD2 as a possible D gene (5 bases). The CDR3 loop spans 13 amino acids. V was clipped by 1 base and J by 6 bases, with 7 bases between them. Looked up from germline, CDR1 is SEHNR and CDR2 is FQNEAQ (reference sequence).

The V gene is TRBV6-5, the J gene TRBJ2-7; 7 bases match TRBD1. Germline assignment: CDR1 MNHEY and CDR2 SVGAGI. V lost 6 bases, J lost 2 bases, and 10 bases stayed unmatched. This CDR3 contains 15 residues. This chain's CDR3 is CASRREGAPTYEQYF. CDR3 coding DNA: TGTGCCAGCAGACGAGAGGGGGCTCCTACCTACGAGCAGTACTTC.

This chain links TRBV2 with TRBJ1-4, with TRBD1 matching 8 bases. Germline CDR1 is SNHLY and CDR2 is FYNNEI. The J segment lost 4 bases and the V segment lost 0 bases, leaving 1 base of the junction unmatched. The CDR3 runs to 15 residues. CDR3 in amino acids: CASSEATGVNEKLFF. As DNA, the CDR3 is TGTGCCAGCAGTGAAGCGACAGGGGTTAATGAAAAACTGTTTTTT. Together with reference TRBV2 and TRBJ1-4, the CDR3 gives the full variable domain: EPEVTQTPSHQVTQMGQEVILRCVPISNHLYFYWYRQILGQKVEFLVSFYNNEISEKSEIFDDQFSVERPDGSNFTLKIRSTKLEDSAMYFCASSEATGVNEKLFFGSGTQLSVL.

V and J are TRBV7-6 and TRBJ1-6; TRBD1 matches at 7 bases. The V segment lost 5 bases and the J segment 7 bases; nucleotides outside the gene matches: 8. The CDR3 is 15 residues long. CDR1 and CDR2 (germline): SGHVS, FNYEAQ. The CDR3 sequence: CASSLTRDSNSPLHF. CDR3 sequence (DNA): TGTGCCAGCAGCCTGACAAGGGACAGCAATTCACCCCTCCACTTT.

This chain joins TRBV18 and TRBJ2-2, with 7 bases fitting TRBD1. Germline CDR1 KGHSH, CDR2 LQKENI. Trimming took 2 bases from V and 8 from J; bases not matched to a gene: 8. This CDR3 spans 15 amino acids. This CDR3 reads CASSPRDSPTGELFF. Here the CDR3 DNA reads TGTGCCAGCTCACCAAGGGACAGTCCGACTGGGGAGCTGTTTTTT.

The rearrangement uses TRBV20-1 and TRBJ2-3; D perhaps matches TRBD2 (7 bases). Trimming removed 3 bases at V and 0 bases at J, with 13 bases between. CDR1 DFQATT and CDR2 SNEGSKA come from the germline V gene (reference sequence). The CDR3 consists of 15 residues. The chain's CDR3 is CSASDGGPSTDTQYF. In nucleotides, the CDR3 is TGCAGTGCTAGTGACGGGGGGCCCAGCACAGATACGCAGTATTTT.

The chain uses TRBV28 and TRBJ2-7; TRBD1 aligns across 7 bases. Germline loops: CDR1 MDHEN, CDR2 SYDVKM. The CDR3 consists of 14 residues. The V gene end was trimmed by 6 bases and the J gene end by 0 bases; junction bases not matched to a gene: 5. CDR3 loop: CASRIQGSSYEQYF. CDR3 in DNA: TGTGCCAGCAGGATACAGGGGAGCTCCTACGAGCAGTACTTC.

This clone was counted a single time. The chain recombines TRBV3-1 (or the pseudogene TRBV3-2) with TRBJ1-6, with D possibly TRBD1 on 5 matching bases. Germline V CDR1 and CDR2: LGHDT, YNNKEL (reference sequence). This CDR3 region has 13 residues. The V end lost 1 base, the J end lost 12 bases, and 10 bases lay between the germline ends. As DNA, the CDR3 is TGTGCCAGCAGCCAAGGCGACGGGGGACCCCTCCACTTT. Its protein product is CASSQGDGGPLHF.

This clone has only one observation. This chain connects TRBV2 to TRBJ1-4, with TRBD1 identical over 9 bases. The CDR3 extends over 15 amino acids. Germline CDR1 and CDR2: SNHLY and FYNNEI. Trimming at V came to 6 bases and at J to 3 bases, leaving 5 bases not matched to a gene. This chain's CDR3 is CASRGQGRPNEKLFF. The CDR3 nucleotides are TGTGCCAGCAGGGGACAGGGTAGGCCTAATGAAAAACTGTTTTTT.

The gene calls are TRBV28 and TRBJ1-1; D is possibly TRBD1 (6 bases). V was cut by 5 bases and J by 2 bases, with 9 bases left in between. Germline V gene data show CDR1 as MDHEN and CDR2 as SYDVKM. This CDR3 is built from 13 residues. CDR3 DNA: TGTGCCAGCAGTCGGACAGAAAACACTGAAGCTTTCTTT. It yields the protein CASSRTENTEAFF.

Here the CDR3 DNA reads TGTGCCAGCAGTAGGGACAATCCCAGACCCTACGAGCAGTACTTC. Its protein product is CASSRDNPRPYEQYF. The chain links TRBV27 to TRBJ2-7, with D possibly TRBD1 on 6 matching bases. CDR1 is MNHEY and CDR2 is SMNVEV in the germline V gene (reference sequence). The CDR3 totals 15 residues. Deletions cut 5 bases from V and 2 bases from J, with 16 bases between.

This sequence joins TRBV7-9 and TRBJ2-7, with D perhaps matching TRBD2 (6 bases). Germline V lookup: CDR1 SEHNR, CDR2 FQNEAQ (reference sequence). The CDR3 covers 14 residues. The V end was cut by 8 bases, the J end by 0 bases, with 14 bases between. CDR3 nucleotides: TGTGCCAGCGCGGGAAACCGACTCTCCTACGAGCAGTACTTC. The encoded protein is CASAGNRLSYEQYF.

CDR3 DNA sequence: TGTGCCAGCAGCCACGGGACTAGCTCTCCTGGAGAGCAGTACTTC. Translated: CASSHGTSSPGEQYF. This chain links TRBV7-9 with TRBJ2-7; 9 bases align to TRBD2. This CDR3 spans 15 amino acids. From germline, CDR1 is SEHNR and CDR2 FQNEAQ (reference sequence). The ends lost 5 bases at V and 7 bases at J; junction bases unmatched: 12. The full variable domain, completed using reference TRBV7-9 and TRBJ2-7, is DTGVSQNPRHKITKRGQNVTFRCDPISEHNRLYWYRQTLGQGPEFLTYFQNEAQLEKSRLLSDRFSAERPKGSFSTLEIQRTEQGDSAMYLCASSHGTSSPGEQYFGPGTRLTVT.